This T cell receptor beta chain appears in the sequencing data of a study of cytomegalovirus exposure and HLA in healthy donors. At the level of the study: Early released data comprised around 85 million unique TCRs from HLA-typed donors.

Germline loops: CDR1 MNHNS, CDR2 SASEGT. V lost 4 bases to trimming and J lost 1 base; unmatched junction nucleotides: 4. This CDR3 contains 15 residues. This clone was observed once. The antigen is not known. General observations from the study: Upon later analysis, TCR association rates were observed to vary by HLA locus, being highest for DRB1 and lowest for HLA-C. TCR beta V- and J-gene trimming was later associated with a missense DCLRE1C variant. Most of the CMV-associated TCR beta chains (in a later analysis) appeared to be HLA-restricted.

60 Vbeta and 13 Jbeta primers were used in PCR. Method: immunoSEQ multiplex PCR; TCRdb's copy keeps in-frame clones and lacks some. This table holds about 160,000 clones, roughly 80% found once. The chain is built from TRBV6-1 and TRBJ2-1; 7 nucleotides match TRBD2. The origin of this receptor is a woman in her fifties or sixties in good health and CMV-seropositive. What was sequenced was PBMCs. CDR3 sequence: CASSVPGGSYNEQFF. Written as DNA, the CDR3 is TGTGCCAGCAGTGTACCGGGGGGATCCTACAATGAGCAGTTCTTC.